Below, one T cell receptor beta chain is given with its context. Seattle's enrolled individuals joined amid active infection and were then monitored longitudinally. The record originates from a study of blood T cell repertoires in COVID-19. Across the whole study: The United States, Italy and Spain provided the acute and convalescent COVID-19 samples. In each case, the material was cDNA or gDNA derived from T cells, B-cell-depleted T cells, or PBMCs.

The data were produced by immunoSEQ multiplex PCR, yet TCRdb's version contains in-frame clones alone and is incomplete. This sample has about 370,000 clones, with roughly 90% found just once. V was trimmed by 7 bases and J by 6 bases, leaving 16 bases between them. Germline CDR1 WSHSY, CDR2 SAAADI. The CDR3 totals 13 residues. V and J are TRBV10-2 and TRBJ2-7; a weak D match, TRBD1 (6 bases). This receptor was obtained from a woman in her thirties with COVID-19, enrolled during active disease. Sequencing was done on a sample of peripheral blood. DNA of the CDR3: TGCGCCAGCAACCGGGCGCAGGGGTTCGAGCAGTACTTC. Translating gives CASNRAQGFEQYF.